This section outlines one T cell receptor (beta chain) sequence together with its context. TCRdb re-called the 5' RACE reads with MiXCR, one entry per CDR3 protein. The sample lists under 250,000 distinct CDR3 sequences, approximately 15% occurring once. In germline, CDR1 is SNHLY, CDR2 FYNNEI. The CDR3 consists of 12 residues. V dropped 3 bases and J dropped 10 bases, with 7 bases sitting between them. The record originates from a study of T-cell memory formation after mild COVID-19. Whole-study context: Clustering of TCRs was largely donor specific.

The chain employs TRBV2 and TRBJ1-6; TRBD1 is a possible D gene (5 bases). The TCR sequence derives from an adult woman who had mild COVID-19 (a few samples of this study predate the infection). Cell type and time point are not known. The sample was PBMCs or a T cell subset sorted from them (not recorded which). The CDR3: CASSDRVSPLHF. DNA of the CDR3: TGTGCCAGCAGTGACAGGGTCTCACCCCTCCACTTT.